The 18 T cell receptor beta chains below come from one sample, sequenced in a study of T-cell memory formation after mild COVID-19. Each CDR3 protein gets one entry after TCRdb re-called the 5' RACE reads with MiXCR. The sample has a few hundred thousand distinct CDR3 sequences; 28% are singletons. Sequenced material: PBMCs or a T cell subset sorted from them (not recorded which). Source of these receptors: an adult woman who had mild COVID-19 (a few samples of this study predate the infection). Cell type and time point are not known.

The V call is TRBV4-1, the J call TRBJ2-4; D might be TRBD1 (6 bases). V was cut by 3 bases and J by 1 base, with 13 bases left in between. The CDR3 length is 16 residues. Germline V gene lookup returns CDR1 MGHRA and CDR2 YSYEKL. CDR3 coding DNA: TGCGCCAGCAGCCATGCCCCCGGACAGGCCAAAAACATTCAGTACTTC. This encodes CASSHAPGQAKNIQYF.

This rearrangement joins TRBV18 to TRBJ1-6; weak D call: TRBD1 (5 bases). Trimming took 1 base from V and 8 from J, leaving 12 bases between them. Germline V gives CDR1 KGHSH, CDR2 LQKENI. The CDR3 length is 15 residues. CDR3 nucleotide sequence: TGTGCCAGCTCACCACGGGCAGGAGGGGATTCACCCCTCCACTTT. This translates into CASSPRAGGDSPLHF. The variable domain in full, completed from reference TRBV18 and TRBJ1-6, reads NAGVMQNPRHLVRRRGQEARLRCSPMKGHSHVYWYRQLPEEGLKFMVYLQKENIIDESGMPKERFSAEFPKEGPSILRIQQVVRGDSAAYFCASSPRAGGDSPLHFGNGTRLTVT.

This clonotype was found a few times. A junction end diverges from the germline sequence, so it may reflect a read error. The chain employs TRBV4-2 and TRBJ2-7, with 7 positions matching TRBD2. The CDR3 has 13 amino acids. CDR1 is LGHNA, CDR2 YNFKEQ, per germline. For the CDR3, the DNA is TGTGCCAGCAGCCAAGAAAAAGGCCGGGGGGAGAACTTC. This codes for CASSQEKGRGENF.

The rearrangement links TRBV24-1 to TRBJ2-1; a possible D gene is TRBD1 (6 bases). V lost 5 bases and J 4 bases, leaving 11 bases between the germline ends. The CDR3 is 14 residues long. Germline V lookup: CDR1 KGHDR, CDR2 SFDVKD. The CDR3 DNA sequence: TGTGCCACCAGTGGGGGGCTAGGTTACAATGAGCAGTTCTTC. Amino acid sequence: CATSGGLGYNEQFF.

This chain joins TRBV19 and TRBJ1-2; possible D gene TRBD1, 5 bases. This CDR3 has 15 residues. Germline V gene data show CDR1 as LNHDA and CDR2 as SQIVND (reference sequence). V was shortened by 7 bases and J by 2 bases, with 17 bases between the two germline ends. CDR3 nucleotide sequence: TGTGCCAGTAACGTAGGGGCCGGCCTCAACTATGGCTACACCTTC. It specifies CASNVGAGLNYGYTF.

This clonotype has more than one count but fewer than ten. V is TRBV15 and J is TRBJ2-1; no clear D gene. V dropped 0 bases and J dropped 0 bases, with 15 bases sitting between them. CDR3 length equals 18 residues. Germline lookup yields CDR1 LNHNV and CDR2 YYDKDF (reference sequence). The CDR3 is CATSRDPYGPSSYNEQFF. In DNA, the CDR3 is TGTGCCACCAGCAGAGATCCCTACGGGCCTAGCTCCTACAATGAGCAGTTCTTC.

The chain joins TRBV3-1 to TRBJ2-6; D unresolved. Trimming removed 0 bases from V and 4 bases from J, with 19 bases in between. The CDR3 runs to 19 residues. Germline V gene lookup returns CDR1 LGHDT and CDR2 YNNKEL (reference sequence). This CDR3 reads CASSQDKLILRLGANVLTF. The CDR3 nucleotides are TGTGCCAGCAGCCAAGATAAGTTAATTCTGCGTCTCGGGGCCAACGTCCTGACTTTC.

This chain joins TRBV5-1 and TRBJ1-6; unclear D gene. Germline V gene lookup returns CDR1 SGHRS and CDR2 YFSETQ. Trimming removed 5 bases from V and 5 bases from J, with 14 bases in between. The CDR3 sequence is 15 residues long. The CDR3 sequence: CASSDRSPNNSPLHF. As DNA, the CDR3 is TGCGCCAGCAGTGACCGGAGTCCGAATAATTCACCCCTCCACTTT.

This clonotype has more than one count but fewer than ten. V gene TRBV9 combines with J gene TRBJ2-7; TRBD1 matches at 10 bases. CDR3 length: 15 amino acids. CDR1 and CDR2 from the germline V gene are SGDLS and YYNGEE. The J segment lost 7 bases and the V segment lost 4 bases, leaving 11 bases of the junction unmatched. CDR3: CASSPPDRGFEEQYF. Written as DNA, the CDR3 is TGTGCCAGCAGCCCCCCGGACAGGGGGTTTGAAGAGCAGTACTTC.

V gene TRBV27 combines with J gene TRBJ2-1; TRBD2 might be the D (5 bases). Trimming removed 2 bases at V and 7 bases at J, with 15 bases between. The CDR3 sequence is 15 residues long. CDR1 is MNHEY, CDR2 SMNVEV, per germline (reference sequence). In DNA, the CDR3 is TGTGCCAGCAGTTTACTCCCAAGGACTGGGAATGAGCAGTTCTTC. Translating gives CASSLLPRTGNEQFF.

The V and J genes are TRBV9 and TRBJ1-4; unclear D gene. Germline V gene data show CDR1 as SGDLS and CDR2 as YYNGEE. This CDR3 contains 14 residues. Trimming left V 4 bases short and J 8 bases short, with 15 bases between. CDR3 nucleotides: TGTGCCAGCAGCTCCCGAAGTGTTTCCGAAAAACTGTTTTTT. Translated, it gives CASSSRSVSEKLFF. The variable domain in full, completed from reference TRBV9 and TRBJ1-4, reads DSGVTQTPKHLITATGQRVTLRCSPRSGDLSVYWYQQSLDQGLQFLIQYYNGEERAKGNILERFSAQQFPDLHSELNLSSLELGDSALYFCASSSRSVSEKLFFGSGTQLSVL.

This clonotype was observed a few times. The chain joins TRBV4-1 to TRBJ1-3, with 9 bases lining up with TRBD1. This CDR3 is built from 17 residues. Germline CDR1 MGHRA, CDR2 YSYEKL. J lost 3 bases, V lost 0 bases, and 6 bases had no gene match. Written as DNA, the CDR3 is TGCGCCAGCAGCCAAGATAACCGGGACAGGGTTGGAAACACCATATATTTT. It encodes CASSQDNRDRVGNTIYF.

This clonotype was seen only a few times. The CDR3 region is CASRPSGGTGELFF. In nucleotides, the CDR3 is TGTGCCAGCAGGCCCTCCGGAGGCACCGGGGAGCTGTTTTTT. This rearrangement joins TRBV6-2 or TRBV6-3 to TRBJ2-2; D perhaps matches TRBD2 (5 bases). The CDR3 has 14 amino acids. Germline values: CDR1 MNHEY, CDR2 SVGEGT. V gave up 6 bases and J gave up 4 bases, with 12 bases separating them.

This clonotype occurred once. J is TRBJ2-5 and V is TRBV28; D gene unclear. V shed 2 bases and J shed 0 bases, with 13 bases lying between them. Looked up from germline, CDR1 is MDHEN and CDR2 is SYDVKM. The CDR3 totals 16 residues. CDR3 loop: CASSLDVPAHQETQYF. CDR3 DNA sequence: TGTGCCAGCAGTTTAGATGTCCCAGCCCACCAAGAGACCCAGTACTTC.

The CDR3 DNA follows: TGTGCCAGCAGTCCGGGGACAGGGGTCCGGGATCAGCCCCAGCATTTT. Translation: CASSPGTGVRDQPQHF. The genes are TRBV12-3 or TRBV12-4 and TRBJ1-5; 10 nucleotides line up with TRBD1. The CDR3 has 16 residues. The V and J ends lost 5 bases and 5 bases, in that order; junction bases with no gene match: 9.

The chain recombines TRBV2 with TRBJ2-1, with no clear D. The V end lost 4 bases, the J end lost 7 bases, and 5 bases lay between the germline ends. In germline, CDR1 is SNHLY, CDR2 FYNNEI. The CDR3 is 11 amino acids. CDR3 sequence reads: CASSVFNEQFF. Here the CDR3 DNA reads TGTGCCAGCAGTGTCTTTAATGAGCAGTTCTTC.

This clonotype occurred many times. In nucleotides, the CDR3 is TGTGCCAGCAGCCCGAGGGCCACAGATACGCAGTATTTT. The encoded protein is CASSPRATDTQYF. The gene calls are TRBV12-3 or TRBV12-4 and TRBJ2-3; TRBD2 might be the D (5 bases). CDR3 length equals 13 residues. V gave up 6 bases and J gave up 2 bases, with 9 bases separating them.

The chain is built from TRBV7-8 and TRBJ2-6, with D unclear. Germline values: CDR1 SGHVS, CDR2 FQNEAQ. Trimming removed 5 bases at V and 0 bases at J, with 11 bases between. There are 16 residues in the CDR3. CDR3: CASSSRRISGANVLTF. CDR3 in DNA: TGTGCCAGCAGCAGTAGACGGATCTCTGGGGCCAACGTCCTGACTTTC.